These T cell receptor beta chains were read from a single sample in a study of glioma-infiltrating T cells. TCRdb re-derived calls from the multiplex PCR reads in MiXCR, one entry per CDR3 protein. The table records roughly 200,000 distinct CDR3 sequences, roughly a third of them present only once. Sequencing was performed on glioma tissue, nonneoplastic brain tissue, or PBMCs (not recorded which). These receptors were obtained from a human donor with low-grade glioma or glioblastoma, undergoing nonglioma brain surgery, or in good health (not recorded which). Both conserved end residues are part of each CDR3. Fields, in order: V gene, clone size, D gene, CDR3 length, J gene, CDR3 DNA, CDR3 protein. D genes are given only for firm matches. A clone size is listed for some rows: how often the clone was seen (once, few, many), or a class if it is expanded.

V gene: TRBV15
clone size: many
D gene: .
CDR3 length: 14
J gene: TRBJ2-3
CDR3 DNA: TGTGCCACCAGCAGAGGAAGGGCTAGCTATACGCAGTATTTT
CDR3 protein: CATSRGRASYTQYF

V gene: TRBV28
clone size: many
D gene: TRBD2
CDR3 length: 15
J gene: TRBJ2-3
CDR3 DNA: TGTGCCAGCAGCCCCCAACTAGCGGGAGGAGATACGCAGTATTTT
CDR3 protein: CASSPQLAGGDTQYF

V gene: TRBV20-1
clone size: many
D gene: .
CDR3 length: 12
J gene: TRBJ2-5
CDR3 DNA: TGCAGTGCTAGACAGCTAGTGGAGACCCAGTACTTC
CDR3 protein: CSARQLVETQYF

V gene: TRBV27
clone size: .
D gene: .
CDR3 length: 15
J gene: TRBJ1-6
CDR3 DNA: TGTGCCAGCAGTCCGCGGACAGCGAGCGAATCGCCCCTCCACTTT
CDR3 protein: CASSPRTASESPLHF

V gene: TRBV12-3/TRBV12-4
clone size: many
D gene: .
CDR3 length: 14
J gene: TRBJ2-7
CDR3 DNA: TGTGCCAGCAGTTTAGTACCAGGGATAACGGGGCAGTACTTC
CDR3 protein: CASSLVPGITGQYF

V gene: TRBV24-1
clone size: many
D gene: TRBD1
CDR3 length: 13
J gene: TRBJ1-5
CDR3 DNA: TGTGCCACCGCTGACAGGGGGCGGGGGCCCCAGCATTTT
CDR3 protein: CATADRGRGPQHF

V gene: TRBV29-1
clone size: many
D gene: TRBD2
CDR3 length: 15
J gene: TRBJ2-3
CDR3 DNA: TGCAGCGTTGCGAGGACTAGCGGGAGCGCAGATACGCAGTATTTT
CDR3 protein: CSVARTSGSADTQYF

V gene: TRBV5-1
clone size: many
D gene: .
CDR3 length: 11
J gene: TRBJ2-1
CDR3 DNA: TGCGCCAGCAGGCATAACAATGAGCAGTTCTTC
CDR3 protein: CASRHNNEQFF

V gene: TRBV19
clone size: few
D gene: TRBD1
CDR3 length: 14
J gene: TRBJ2-7
CDR3 DNA: TGTGCCAGTAGTAGGACAGGGATAACCTACGAGCAGTACTTC
CDR3 protein: CASSRTGITYEQYF

V gene: TRBV20-1
clone size: many
D gene: .
CDR3 length: 13
J gene: TRBJ2-3
CDR3 DNA: TGCAGTGCTCCGAAGGGGTCCACAGATACGCAGTATTTT
CDR3 protein: CSAPKGSTDTQYF

V gene: TRBV7-6
clone size: few
D gene: .
CDR3 length: 13
J gene: TRBJ2-4
CDR3 DNA: TGTGCCAGCAGCCACGACATGAGAAACATTCAGTACTTC
CDR3 protein: CASSHDMRNIQYF

V gene: TRBV6-2/TRBV6-3
clone size: once
D gene: TRBD2
CDR3 length: 16
J gene: TRBJ2-1
CDR3 DNA: TGTGCCAGCAGTTACCTCGGGACTAGAACACGCAATGAGCAGTTCTTC
CDR3 protein: CASSYLGTRTRNEQFF

V gene: TRBV4-1
clone size: many
D gene: .
CDR3 length: 16
J gene: TRBJ1-3
CDR3 DNA: TGCGCCAGCAGCCAAGATGATTGGGTGAAGGGGAACACCATATATTTT
CDR3 protein: CASSQDDWVKGNTIYF

V gene: TRBV4-3
clone size: many
D gene: .
CDR3 length: 12
J gene: TRBJ2-5
CDR3 DNA: TGCGCCAGCAGCCAAGGCTTAGAGACCCAGTACTTC
CDR3 protein: CASSQGLETQYF

V gene: TRBV4-3
clone size: .
D gene: TRBD2
CDR3 length: 18
J gene: TRBJ2-1
CDR3 DNA: TGCGCCAGCAGCCCTCGGGTAATGGGACTAGCGCCTTACAATGAGCAGTTCTTC
CDR3 protein: CASSPRVMGLAPYNEQFF

V gene: TRBV20-1
clone size: once
D gene: .
CDR3 length: 16
J gene: TRBJ1-5
CDR3 DNA: TGCAGTGATAGAGGGCAGATTATCCAAAGCAATCAGCCCCAGCATTTT
CDR3 protein: CSDRGQIIQSNQPQHF

V gene: TRBV5-4
clone size: many
D gene: TRBD1
CDR3 length: 15
J gene: TRBJ1-2
CDR3 DNA: TGTGCCAGCAGCGCCAGGACAGGGGGAGACTATGGCTACACCTTC
CDR3 protein: CASSARTGGDYGYTF

V gene: TRBV6-2/TRBV6-3
clone size: .
D gene: TRBD2
CDR3 length: 15
J gene: TRBJ2-1
CDR3 DNA: TGTGCCAGCAGTTACCCGGGACTAGCGGGACTCGAGCAGTTCTTC
CDR3 protein: CASSYPGLAGLEQFF

V gene: TRBV5-1
clone size: .
D gene: .
CDR3 length: 14
J gene: TRBJ2-3
CDR3 DNA: TGCGCCAGCAGCTTCCTGTCGGTTCGAGATACGCAGTATTTT
CDR3 protein: CASSFLSVRDTQYF

V gene: TRBV28
clone size: many
D gene: .
CDR3 length: 15
J gene: TRBJ1-3
CDR3 DNA: TGTGCCAGCAGCACTGTCACAGCCTCTGGAAACACCATATATTTT
CDR3 protein: CASSTVTASGNTIYF

V gene: TRBV7-9
clone size: many
D gene: .
CDR3 length: 15
J gene: TRBJ2-7
CDR3 DNA: TGTGCCAGCAGCTCACCCGACAAGGGAGCCTACGAGCAGTACTTC
CDR3 protein: CASSSPDKGAYEQYF

V gene: TRBV3-1
clone size: .
D gene: .
CDR3 length: 13
J gene: TRBJ2-2
CDR3 DNA: TGTGCCAGCAGCCAATCCACTTCTGGGGAGCTGTTTTTT
CDR3 protein: CASSQSTSGELFF

V gene: TRBV6-2/TRBV6-3
clone size: many
D gene: .
CDR3 length: 16
J gene: TRBJ2-7
CDR3 DNA: TGTGCCAGCAGTTACGGGGCATGGGGGCCATCCTACGAGCAGTACTTC
CDR3 protein: CASSYGAWGPSYEQYF

V gene: TRBV4-1
clone size: few
D gene: .
CDR3 length: 17
J gene: TRBJ1-5
CDR3 DNA: TGCGCCAGCAGCCAAGATGAGGGCAGGGGTGGCAATCAGCCCCAGCATTTT
CDR3 protein: CASSQDEGRGGNQPQHF

V gene: TRBV5-1
clone size: .
D gene: TRBD2
CDR3 length: 14
J gene: TRBJ2-1
CDR3 DNA: TGCGCCAGCAGCATAAGCGGGACTACCAATGAGCAGTTCTTC
CDR3 protein: CASSISGTTNEQFF

V gene: TRBV4-2
clone size: .
D gene: TRBD2
CDR3 length: 17
J gene: TRBJ2-7
CDR3 DNA: TGTGCCAGCAGCCAAGAGGAGACTAGCGGGAGTATCTACGAGCAGTACTTC
CDR3 protein: CASSQEETSGSIYEQYF

V gene: TRBV29-1
clone size: .
D gene: TRBD1
CDR3 length: 13
J gene: TRBJ1-1
CDR3 DNA: TGCAGCGCTTCAGGGGGCGCGGACACTGAAGCTTTCTTT
CDR3 protein: CSASGGADTEAFF